This TCR beta chain was sequenced for a study of Graves' ophthalmopathy and Graves' hyperthyroidism listed by TCRdb under 2018. Context from the whole study: Peripheral blood samples were taken at the time of initial diagnosis, before any treatment was given. To tell Graves' ophthalmopathy apart from Graves' hyperthyroidism, and to predict which patients would progress to ophthalmopathy, the study relied on TCR beta repertoire signatures. In total, 135 blood samples were TCR-sequenced: around 42 ophthalmopathy, some 75 hyperthyroidism and approximately 17 hyperthyroidism-to-ophthalmopathy patients. A discovery set of 100 patients (around 44 ophthalmopathy, about 55 stable hyperthyroidism) was enrolled to explore V-J signatures distinguishing ophthalmopathy from hyperthyroidism. The independent validation cohort included approximately 19 hyperthyroidism patients plus 17 patients who later progressed from hyperthyroidism to ophthalmopathy. In roughly 6 hyperthyroidism patients, the T-cell repertoires found in thyroid tissue were compared with those found in blood. Following sample collection, hyperthyroidism patients were given methimazole at a starting dose of 30 mg daily, and ophthalmopathy patients were given high-dose intravenous methylprednisolone. The 80 to 100 discovery patients were randomly divided into training and test sets at a 7:3 ratio.

Ophthalmopathy patients were characterized by moderately to severely active disease, a Clinical Activity Score of at least 3, a NOSPECS grade of at least 4, and a disease duration under 3 months. Patients were excluded if they had other autoimmune diseases, uncontrolled infections, pregnancy or lactation. Clinical symptoms, serum thyroxine, TRAb, thyroid ultrasound and orbital computed tomography formed the basis of the diagnosis. Using Ficoll-Paque density gradient centrifugation, PBMCs were isolated from 10 ml of fresh peripheral blood. Total RNA was extracted with Trizol reagent and quality-checked on an Agilent 2100 Bioanalyzer. The CDR3 contains 17 residues, cysteine and phenylalanine counted. The DNA shown is the 51-base CDR3, in frame from base 1. CDR1 WNHNN and CDR2 SYGVQD are derived from the germline V gene (reference sequence). V is pruned by 1 base and J by 1 base, leaving 5 bases of the junction without a gene match.

The research as a whole found: Among expanded thyroid clonotypes with frequency above 0.001, most also showed up in blood, which suggests that blood repertoires may reflect the thyroid immune response. The 13-signature model separated ophthalmopathy from stable hyperthyroidism with roughly 90% sensitivity and 81.08% specificity in cross-validation, and 80%/75% in the test set. In validation, the model predicted ophthalmopathy progression with 70.59% sensitivity and around 72% specificity; more than ten predicted patients were CT-confirmed with GO in a median of around 6 months. No statistical method was used to predetermine the sample size, and group allocation was not hidden from the investigators.

For repertoire sequencing, TCR beta CDR3 regions were amplified from RNA transcripts. A first-round RT-PCR used HTBI primers with the Qiagen OneStep RT-PCR kit, followed by a second-round multiplex PCR, size selection and purification. Libraries were sequenced on an Illumina HiSeq2000 using paired-end 100 bp reads. Turning to the authors' computational methods: SOAPnuke was used for read processing, and reads with adapters, uncalled bases, a mean Phred below 15, or no exact constant-primer or identifier match were discarded. COPE v1.2.5 was used to merge high-quality paired reads. Each unique nucleotide sequence was defined as a clonotype, and clonotypes were aligned to IMGT TRB V, D and J references with MiTCR v1.1. Only V-J combinations with frequency above 0.0001 were analysed, covering around 99% of repertoires. A TCR clonal expansion and chaos score per V-J combination was defined as the ratio of F50 clonal expansion to chaos observed in the TCRdist matrix. Welch's t-statistics and random forest were used to reduce the features to about 14 V-J combinations, which were then used as input to a naive Bayes classifier. The Morisita-Horn index was used to measure how similar the thyroid and blood repertoires were. TCRdb took the public reads, trimmed them with fastp at Q25, ran MiXCR for clone calling and kept in-frame beta chains. Rows with a matching CDR3 protein are joined into one entry that keeps the most common DNA and genes. It is TCRdb's table, rather than the study itself, that gives the V and J calls and clone size. Counted in this sample were approximately 210,000 distinct CDR3 sequences; roughly 21% of them appeared once. The ten largest clones capture around two fifths of the sample.

This clonotype came up many times. What this receptor recognizes is not known. Base qualities are not provided; no much larger clone lies one nucleotide away. The TCR sequence derives from a woman in her 50s with Graves' ophthalmopathy. Donor details come from another sample of the same person, matched by shared clones. The sequencing sample was made of peripheral blood. The rearranged segments are TRBV10-1 and TRBJ2-1; TRBD2 agrees with 9 junctional bases. The sequenced DNA is TGCGCCAGCAGTGAGTTGGGTAGCGGGGGTTCCTACAATGAGCAGTTCTTC. This translates into CASSELGSGGSYNEQFF.